This T cell receptor (beta chain) was recorded in a study of vaccination effects on CD4 cells after COVID-19 (dated by TCRdb to 2022 to 2024). Some background on the complete study: In the ViraFEST assay, PBMC were stimulated with viral peptide pools, and antigen-specific CD4+ T cell clonotypes were then identified by expansion using TCR sequencing. Participants received two doses of either the BNT162b2 or the mRNA-1273 mRNA SARS-CoV-2 vaccine. Some 2 million PBMC per well were cultured in IMDM with about 4.8% human AB serum, about 9.4 IU/ml IL-2 and gentamicin, plus 10 ug/ml peptides. SARS-CoV-2 spike-specific CD4+ TCR repertoires were compared before and after mRNA vaccination in COVID-19 convalescent patients and in infection-naive vaccine recipients. The full study included roughly 11 COVID-19 convalescent patients and several SARS-CoV-2-naive healthy vaccine recipients. Cultures from other donors in the study were sequenced using the Oncomine TCR Beta short-read assay on an Illumina iSeq 100. The paper's findings and limits, for the study overall: The study was limited by a small number of convalescent patients, and early post-infection timepoints were lacking. In healthy vaccine recipients, vaccine-induced clones were almost all SARS-CoV-2 mono-reactive, with only 1 of 255 being cross-reactive with common cold coronaviruses. At late post-vaccination timepoints, both infection-induced and vaccine-induced clones showed marked clonal contraction, consistent with waning T cell responses.

On this clone: The antigen it recognizes is unknown. Base qualities are not recorded, but no much larger clone differs from it by a single base.

From the cysteine through the phenylalanine, the CDR3 covers 14 amino acids. Solely the CDR3 DNA is kept, with 42 bases framed from the first base. V and J lose 0 bases and 5 bases, and a span of 9 bases separates them. CDR1 SGDLS and CDR2 YYNGEE were looked up in the germline V gene. After about 10 days of culture, CD4+ T cells were isolated with the EasySep CD4+ T cell isolation kit. Negative nucleocapsid antibody results before and after vaccination confirmed that the healthy vaccine recipients had no prior SARS-CoV-2 infection. Half of the culture medium was replaced with fresh IL-2-containing medium on days 3 and 7. Unless noted otherwise, every peptide stimulation condition was cultured in triplicate wells. PBMC were separated from whole blood using Ficoll-Paque Plus gradient centrifugation and were then either cryopreserved at -140C or used fresh. Genomic DNA was extracted from cultured CD4+ T cells with the QIAamp micro DNA kit.

Libraries were constructed by the immunoSEQ multiplex PCR assay. TCR beta CDR3 sequencing was performed on DNA from the cultured, isolated CD4+ T cells. Per the authors' processing: Non-productive TCR sequences were discarded, and reads were trimmed to the CDR3 region, with only CDR3s of 7 or more amino acids retained. Antigen-specific clonotypes were identified using the MANAFEST web app by comparison of expansion in peptide wells against reference cultures. To be called positive, a clone needed expansion at FDR<0.05 compared with the reference and with all other wells, an odds ratio greater than 5, and a frequency greater than 0.1% in two replicate wells. Cross-reactive clonotypes were defined as significantly expanded in SARS-CoV-2 spike wells and in at least one common cold coronavirus spike condition. CDR3 similarity was assessed by Levenshtein distance using the stringdist R package, and unrooted trees were constructed with ape in R 3.6.1. TCRdb limited this immuneACCESS table to in-frame rearrangements with V and J called. A share of clones is missing; checked studies link under half to unresolved V genes, and the rest is unexplained. V and J calls and clone size are copied from that table; D and trimming were computed from the DNA. This sample holds about 58,000 clones; about 80% were observed only once. In total, the top ten clones hold approximately 2.8% of the sample.

Recombination linked TRBV9 to TRBJ2-1; TRBD2 is a possible D gene, resting on 6 matching bases. The sequenced sample was CD4+ T cells from PBMCs cultured without peptide, obtained before COVID-19 vaccination. The clonotype comes from a human donor who received a COVID-19 vaccine. Here is the DNA: TGTGCCAGCAGCGTAGCCACTAGCCACAATGAGCAGTTCTTC. It translates as CASSVATSHNEQFF.